This is a list of T cell receptor beta chains from one sample in a study of T cell responses to AZD1222 COVID-19 vaccine. The table came from immunoSEQ multiplex PCR; TCRdb's copy has only in-frame clones and leaves some out. Of over 110,000 clones listed, around 94% are singletons. Sequenced here: peripheral blood, sampled 28 days after the second AZD1222 dose. These receptors were obtained from an adult who received the AZD1222 COVID-19 vaccine. The CDR3 runs from the conserved cysteine through the conserved F or W. Each record gives: D gene, V gene, J gene, clone size, CDR3 protein, CDR3 DNA. D genes are given only for firm matches. Expanded clones get a size class; other rows say once, few or many, or leave the size out.

-	TRBV19	TRBJ1-1	-	CASSIMSLNTEAFF	TGTGCCAGTAGTATTATGTCTTTGAACACTGAAGCTTTCTTT
TRBD1	TRBV7-2	TRBJ2-5	-	CASSTGQGAGETQYF	TGTGCCAGCAGCACAGGACAGGGGGCGGGGGAGACCCAGTACTTC
-	TRBV11-3	TRBJ2-7	-	CASSSSGEQYF	TGTGCCAGCAGCTCATCAGGCGAGCAGTACTTC
-	TRBV19	TRBJ1-1	-	CASTLDSNTEAFF	TGTGCCAGTACCCTAGATTCGAACACTGAAGCTTTCTTT
-	TRBV7-2	TRBJ2-3	-	CASSLLGRTDTQYF	TGTGCCAGCAGCCTTCTGGGGAGGACAGATACGCAGTATTTT
TRBD2	TRBV10-3	TRBJ2-2	once	CAISGAGGGTGELFF	TGTGCCATCAGTGGAGCGGGGGGAGGCACCGGGGAGCTGTTTTTT
-	TRBV19	TRBJ1-2	-	CASSIPWAGPTIDYGYTF	TGTGCCAGTAGTATCCCCTGGGCAGGGCCAACCATCGACTATGGCTACACCTTC
TRBD1	TRBV14	TRBJ2-1	-	CASSPRQGVWSEQFF	TGTGCCAGCAGCCCTAGACAGGGGGTTTGGAGTGAGCAGTTCTTC
-	TRBV5-4	TRBJ1-2	once	CASNKEGYGYTF	TGTGCCAGCAACAAGGAAGGATATGGCTACACCTTC
TRBD1	TRBV6-2/TRBV6-3	TRBJ1-5	-	CASSYSTGAVNQPQHF	TGTGCCAGCAGTTACTCAACAGGGGCTGTCAATCAGCCCCAGCATTTT
-	TRBV6-5	TRBJ2-7	-	CASMSFSYEQYF	TGTGCCAGCATGAGTTTTTCCTACGAGCAGTACTTC
-	TRBV7-9	TRBJ2-5	-	CASSSRAPTGETQYF	TGTGCCAGCAGCAGTCGGGCCCCCACGGGGGAGACCCAGTACTTC
-	TRBV28	TRBJ2-7	-	CASSLNPGDYEQYF	TGTGCCAGCAGTTTAAACCCAGGGGACTACGAGCAGTACTTC
-	TRBV9	TRBJ2-1	-	CASSTQDDEQFF	TGTGCCAGCAGCACCCAAGACGATGAGCAGTTCTTC
-	TRBV7-9	TRBJ2-7	-	CASSLVRGTENEQYF	TGTGCCAGCAGCTTAGTTCGGGGGACGGAAAACGAGCAGTACTTC
TRBD1	TRBV2	TRBJ1-2	-	CASSEGNRGSGYTF	TGTGCCAGCAGTGAAGGAAACAGGGGTAGCGGCTACACCTTC
TRBD2	TRBV24-1	TRBJ2-3	-	CATSNPSGGGDTQYF	TGTGCCACCAGTAACCCTAGCGGGGGGGGCGATACGCAGTATTTT
-	TRBV4-1	TRBJ2-2	-	CASSPFRGRLSGELFF	TGCGCCAGCAGCCCTTTTCGGGGCAGGCTGTCCGGGGAGCTGTTTTTT
-	TRBV5-1	TRBJ1-1	-	CASSLVVQTGEAFF	TGCGCCAGCAGCTTGGTGGTTCAGACAGGTGAAGCTTTCTTT
TRBD1	TRBV30	TRBJ2-1	-	CAWGLGGASYNEQFF	TGTGCCTGGGGGCTAGGGGGCGCCTCCTACAATGAGCAGTTCTTC
-	TRBV6-5	TRBJ1-5	-	CASSYNTNQPQHF	TGTGCCAGCAGTTACAATACTAATCAGCCCCAGCATTTT
-	TRBV29-1	TRBJ1-3	-	CSVERGNTIYF	TGCAGCGTTGAACGGGGAAACACCATATATTTT
-	TRBV28	TRBJ1-5	-	CASNSDLNQPQHF	TGTGCCAGCAATTCCGACCTGAATCAGCCCCAGCATTTT
-	TRBV5-1	TRBJ2-2	-	CASSLGRSNTGELFF	TGCGCCAGCAGCTTGGGGCGATCGAACACCGGGGAGCTGTTTTTT
TRBD2	TRBV27	TRBJ2-5	-	CASSPGTSGTTQETQYF	TGTGCCAGCAGTCCCGGGACTAGCGGGACTACCCAAGAGACCCAGTACTTC
TRBD1	TRBV7-2	TRBJ1-2	once	CASSLVGQVLWSYTF	TGTGCCAGCAGCTTAGTGGGACAGGTTCTATGGAGCTACACCTTC
-	TRBV28	TRBJ1-2	once	CASSPSLGGGAYYGYTF	TGTGCCAGCAGTCCCTCTTTGGGGGGAGGGGCCTACTATGGCTACACCTTC